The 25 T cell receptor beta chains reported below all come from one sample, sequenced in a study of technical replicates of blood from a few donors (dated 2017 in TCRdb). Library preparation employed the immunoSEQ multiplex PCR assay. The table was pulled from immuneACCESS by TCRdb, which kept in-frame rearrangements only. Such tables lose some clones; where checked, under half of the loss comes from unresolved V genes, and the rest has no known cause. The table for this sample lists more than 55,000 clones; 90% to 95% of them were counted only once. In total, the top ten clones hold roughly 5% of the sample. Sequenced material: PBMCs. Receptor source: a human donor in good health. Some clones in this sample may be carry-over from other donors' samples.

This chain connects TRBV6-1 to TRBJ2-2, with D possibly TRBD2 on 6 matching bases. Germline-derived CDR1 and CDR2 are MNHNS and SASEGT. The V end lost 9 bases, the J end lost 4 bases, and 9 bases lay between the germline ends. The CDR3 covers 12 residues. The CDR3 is CARRDPTGELFF. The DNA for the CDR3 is TGTGCCAGGCGGGACCCCACCGGGGAGCTGTTTTTT.

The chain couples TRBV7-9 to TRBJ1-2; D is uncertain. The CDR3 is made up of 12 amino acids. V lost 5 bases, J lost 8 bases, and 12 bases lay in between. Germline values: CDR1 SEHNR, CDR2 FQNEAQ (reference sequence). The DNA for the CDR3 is TGTGCCAGCAGCGTGGCCCTGGAGGGCTACACCTTC. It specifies CASSVALEGYTF.

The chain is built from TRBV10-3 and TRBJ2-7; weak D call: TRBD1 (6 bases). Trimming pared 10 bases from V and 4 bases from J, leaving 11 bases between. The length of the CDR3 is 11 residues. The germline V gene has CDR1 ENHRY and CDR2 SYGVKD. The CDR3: CASGQIYEQYF. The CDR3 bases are TGTGCCAGCGGACAGATATACGAGCAGTACTTC.

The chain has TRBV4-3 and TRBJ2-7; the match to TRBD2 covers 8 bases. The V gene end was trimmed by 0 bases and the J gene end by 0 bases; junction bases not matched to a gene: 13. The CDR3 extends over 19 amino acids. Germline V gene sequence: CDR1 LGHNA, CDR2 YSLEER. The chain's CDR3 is CASSQDPPRGLAGSYEQYF. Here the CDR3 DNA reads TGCGCCAGCAGCCAAGACCCTCCCCGAGGGCTAGCGGGCTCCTACGAGCAGTACTTC.

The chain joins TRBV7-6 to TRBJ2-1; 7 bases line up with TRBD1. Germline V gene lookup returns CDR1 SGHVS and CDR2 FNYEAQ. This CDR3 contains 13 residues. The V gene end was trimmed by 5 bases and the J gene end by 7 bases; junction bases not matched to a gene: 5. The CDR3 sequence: CASSVNRGNEQFF. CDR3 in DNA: TGTGCCAGCAGCGTGAACAGGGGAAATGAGCAGTTCTTC.

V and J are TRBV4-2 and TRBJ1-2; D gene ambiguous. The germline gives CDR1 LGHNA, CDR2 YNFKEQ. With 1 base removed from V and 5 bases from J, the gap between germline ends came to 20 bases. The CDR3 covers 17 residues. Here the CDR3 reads CASSQVEGEGWVYGYTF. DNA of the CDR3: TGTGCCAGCAGCCAAGTGGAAGGCGAGGGATGGGTTTATGGCTACACCTTC.

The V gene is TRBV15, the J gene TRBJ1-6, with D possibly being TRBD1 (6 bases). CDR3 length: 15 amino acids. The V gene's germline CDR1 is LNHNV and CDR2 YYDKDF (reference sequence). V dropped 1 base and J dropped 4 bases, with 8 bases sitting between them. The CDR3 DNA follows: TGTGCCACCAGCAGAGGTACAGGGTATAATTCACCCCTCCACTTT. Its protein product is CATSRGTGYNSPLHF.

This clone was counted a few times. CDR3 in amino acids: CSAGGNTEAFF. The DNA of the CDR3 is TGCAGTGCGGGGGGGAACACTGAAGCTTTCTTT. The V and J genes are TRBV20-1 and TRBJ1-1; possibly TRBD1 for D (5 bases). Between the trimmed V and J ends, which lost 6 bases and 1 base, there was a span of 6 bases. CDR1 DFQATT and CDR2 SNEGSKA come from the germline V gene (reference sequence). CDR3 length equals 11 residues.

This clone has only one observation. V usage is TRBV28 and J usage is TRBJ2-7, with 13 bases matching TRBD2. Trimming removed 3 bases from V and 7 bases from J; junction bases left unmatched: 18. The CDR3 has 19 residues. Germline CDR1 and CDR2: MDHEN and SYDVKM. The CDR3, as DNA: TGTGCCAGCAGTTTCTTACCCGGGACTAGCGGGATGGGGTTGGGGGAGCAGTACTTC. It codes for CASSFLPGTSGMGLGEQYF.

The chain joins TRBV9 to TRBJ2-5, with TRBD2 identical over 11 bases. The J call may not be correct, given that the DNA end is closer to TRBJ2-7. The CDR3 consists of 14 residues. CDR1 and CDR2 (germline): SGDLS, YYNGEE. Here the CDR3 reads CASSVSGGGYEQYF. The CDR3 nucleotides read TGTGCCAGCAGCGTTAGCGGGGGGGGCTACGAGCAGTACTTC.

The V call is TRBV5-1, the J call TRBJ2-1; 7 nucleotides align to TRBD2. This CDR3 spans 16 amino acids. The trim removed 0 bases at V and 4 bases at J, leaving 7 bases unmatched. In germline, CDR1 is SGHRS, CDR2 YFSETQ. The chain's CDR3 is CASSLDFAGVYNEQFF. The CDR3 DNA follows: TGCGCCAGCAGCTTGGATTTCGCGGGAGTTTACAATGAGCAGTTCTTC.

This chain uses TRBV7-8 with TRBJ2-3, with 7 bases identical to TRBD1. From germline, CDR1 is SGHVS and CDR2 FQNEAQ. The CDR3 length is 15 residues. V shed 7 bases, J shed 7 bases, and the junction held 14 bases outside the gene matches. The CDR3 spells CASNARGQGVHTQYF. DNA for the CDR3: TGTGCCAGCAACGCCCGAGGGCAGGGGGTACATACGCAGTATTTT.

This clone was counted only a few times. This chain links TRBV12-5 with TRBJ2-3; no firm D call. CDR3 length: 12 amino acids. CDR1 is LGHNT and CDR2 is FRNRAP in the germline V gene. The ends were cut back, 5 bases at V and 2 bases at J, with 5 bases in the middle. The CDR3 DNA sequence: TGTGCTAGTGGTCCCGTCACAGATACGCAGTATTTT. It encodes CASGPVTDTQYF.

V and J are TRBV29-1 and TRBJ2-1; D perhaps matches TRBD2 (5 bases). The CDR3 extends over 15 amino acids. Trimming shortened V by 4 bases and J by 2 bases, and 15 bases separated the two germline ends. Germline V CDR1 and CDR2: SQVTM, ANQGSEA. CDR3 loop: CSVGPGLAAYNEQFF. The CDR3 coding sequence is TGCAGCGTTGGGCCGGGGTTGGCGGCCTACAATGAGCAGTTCTTC.

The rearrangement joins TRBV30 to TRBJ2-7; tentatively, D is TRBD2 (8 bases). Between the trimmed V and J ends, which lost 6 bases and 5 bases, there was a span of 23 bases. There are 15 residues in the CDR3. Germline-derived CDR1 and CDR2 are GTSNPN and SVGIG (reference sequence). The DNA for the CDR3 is TGTGCCTGCCAGGTCCCGGGACTAGGGGGCAACGAGCAGTACTTC. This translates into CACQVPGLGGNEQYF.

DNA for the CDR3: TGTGCCAGCAGCGGAGGGACGGTTGGCAACACCATATATTTT. Translation: CASSGGTVGNTIYF. The chain recombines TRBV7-2 with TRBJ1-3, with a possible D match to TRBD1 (5 bases). Germline lookup yields CDR1 SGHTA and CDR2 FQGNSA. V lost 5 bases to trimming and J lost 7 bases, with 15 bases between them. This CDR3 contains 14 residues.

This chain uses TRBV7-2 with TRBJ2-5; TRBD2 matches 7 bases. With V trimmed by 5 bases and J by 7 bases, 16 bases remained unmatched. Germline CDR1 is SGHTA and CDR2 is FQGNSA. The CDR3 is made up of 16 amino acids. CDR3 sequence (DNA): TGTGCCAGCAGCCCAAACAGCGGGAACGGATGGGGGACCCAGTACTTC. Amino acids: CASSPNSGNGWGTQYF.

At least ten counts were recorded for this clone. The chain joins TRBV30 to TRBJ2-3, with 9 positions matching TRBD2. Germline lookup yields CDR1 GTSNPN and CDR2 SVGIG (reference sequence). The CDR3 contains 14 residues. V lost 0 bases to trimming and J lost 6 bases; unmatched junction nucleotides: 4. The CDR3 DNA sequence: TGTGCCTGGAGTGTGCTAGCGGGAAGGGATACGCAGTATTTT. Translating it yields CAWSVLAGRDTQYF.

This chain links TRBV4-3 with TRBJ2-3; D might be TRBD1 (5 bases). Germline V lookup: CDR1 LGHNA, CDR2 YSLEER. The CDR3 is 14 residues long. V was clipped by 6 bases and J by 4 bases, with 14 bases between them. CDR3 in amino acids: CASRGRVRADTQYF. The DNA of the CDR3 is TGCGCCAGCAGAGGCAGGGTAAGGGCAGATACGCAGTATTTT.

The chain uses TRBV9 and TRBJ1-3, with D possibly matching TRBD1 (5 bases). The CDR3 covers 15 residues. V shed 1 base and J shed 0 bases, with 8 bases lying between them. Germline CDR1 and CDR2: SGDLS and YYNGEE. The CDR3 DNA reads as TGTGCCAGCAGCGTATCAGGGAACTCTGGAAACACCATATATTTT. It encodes CASSVSGNSGNTIYF.

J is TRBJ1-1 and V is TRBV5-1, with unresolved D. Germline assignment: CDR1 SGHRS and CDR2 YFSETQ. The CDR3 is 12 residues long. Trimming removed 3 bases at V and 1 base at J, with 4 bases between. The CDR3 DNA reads TGCGCCAGCAGCTCGGGGAACACTGAAGCTTTCTTT. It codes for CASSSGNTEAFF.

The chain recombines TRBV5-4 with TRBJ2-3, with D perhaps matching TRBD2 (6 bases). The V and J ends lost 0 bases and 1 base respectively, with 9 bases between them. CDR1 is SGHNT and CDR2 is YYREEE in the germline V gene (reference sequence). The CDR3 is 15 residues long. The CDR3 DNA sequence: TGTGCCAGCAGCTTGGCGGGCGGGGGCACAGATACGCAGTATTTT. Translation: CASSLAGGGTDTQYF.

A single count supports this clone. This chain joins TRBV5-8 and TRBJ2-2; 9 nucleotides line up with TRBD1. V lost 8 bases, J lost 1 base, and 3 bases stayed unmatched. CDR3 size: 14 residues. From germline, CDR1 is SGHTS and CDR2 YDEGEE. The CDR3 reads CASKGQGNTGELFF. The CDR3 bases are TGTGCCAGTAAGGGACAGGGGAACACCGGGGAGCTGTTTTTT.

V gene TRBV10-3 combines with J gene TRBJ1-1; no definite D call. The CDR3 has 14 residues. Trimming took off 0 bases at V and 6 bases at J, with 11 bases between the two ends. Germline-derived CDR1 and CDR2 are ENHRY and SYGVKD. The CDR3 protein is CAISESKITAEAFF. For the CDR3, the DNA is TGTGCCATCAGTGAGTCGAAAATAACGGCTGAAGCTTTCTTT.

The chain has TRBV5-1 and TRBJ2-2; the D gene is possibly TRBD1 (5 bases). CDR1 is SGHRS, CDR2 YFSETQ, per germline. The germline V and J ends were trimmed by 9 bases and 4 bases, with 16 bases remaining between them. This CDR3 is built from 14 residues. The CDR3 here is CATAIQGATGELFF. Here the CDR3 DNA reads TGCGCCACTGCGATTCAGGGCGCCACCGGGGAGCTGTTTTTT. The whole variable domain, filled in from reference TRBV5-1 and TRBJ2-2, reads KAGVTQTPRYLIKTRGQQVTLSCSPISGHRSVSWYQQTPGQGLQFLFEYFSETQRNKGNFPGRFSGRQFSNSRSEMNVSTLELGDSALYLCATAIQGATGELFFGEGSRLTVL.